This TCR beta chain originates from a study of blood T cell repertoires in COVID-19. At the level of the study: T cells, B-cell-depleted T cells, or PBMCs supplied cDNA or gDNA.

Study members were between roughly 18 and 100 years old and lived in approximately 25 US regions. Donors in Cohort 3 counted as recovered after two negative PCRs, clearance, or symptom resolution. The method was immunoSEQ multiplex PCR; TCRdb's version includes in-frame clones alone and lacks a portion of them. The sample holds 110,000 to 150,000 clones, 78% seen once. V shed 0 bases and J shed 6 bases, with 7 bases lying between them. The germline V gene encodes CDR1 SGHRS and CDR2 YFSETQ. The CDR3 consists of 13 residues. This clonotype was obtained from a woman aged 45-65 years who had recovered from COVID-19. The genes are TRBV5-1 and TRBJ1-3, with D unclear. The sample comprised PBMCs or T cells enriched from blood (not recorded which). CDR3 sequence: CASSLGGENTIYF. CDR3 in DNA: TGCGCCAGCAGCTTGGGGGGAGAAAACACCATATATTTT.